One and the same sample provided the 8 T cell receptor beta chains below, sequenced in a study of shared clonotypes between healthy human individuals. Data came from immunoSEQ multiplex PCR; TCRdb stores just in-frame clones and leaves some out. The data contain roughly 500,000 clones, about 72% of them singletons. Sequences were obtained from PBMCs. These receptors originate from a woman in her thirties or forties in good health. Some clones in this sample may be carry-over from other donors' samples.

This clone was seen a single time. Other DNA variants within this sample encode the same CDR3. The rearrangement links TRBV6-5 to TRBJ2-3; D is unclear. CDR1 is MNHEY, CDR2 SVGAGI, per germline. V lost 4 bases, J lost 5 bases, and 4 bases lay in between. The CDR3 extends over 11 amino acids. The CDR3 sequence is CASSSGDTQYF. As DNA, the CDR3 is TGTGCCAGCAGTTCGGGAGATACGCAGTATTTT.

Details on this clone: Within the sample, other DNA sequences also encode this same CDR3. The gene calls are TRBV6-5 and TRBJ2-1, with 14 bases aligning to TRBD2. CDR3 length: 15 residues. V dropped 6 bases and J dropped 2; count of bases not matched to a gene: 0. The germline V gene has CDR1 MNHEY and CDR2 SVGAGI. CDR3 loop: CASRTSGRAYNEQFF. The CDR3 region has the DNA TGTGCCAGCAGGACTAGCGGGAGGGCCTACAATGAGCAGTTCTTC.

The chain carries TRBV28 and TRBJ2-7, with 7 bases aligning to TRBD2. CDR3 length equals 14 residues. Unmatched junction bases numbered 4, after V lost 3 bases and J lost 2 bases. The germline CDR1 and CDR2 sequences are MDHEN and SYDVKM. CDR3 nucleotide sequence: TGTGCCAGCAGTTTCAGCGCGGGAGCCTACGAGCAGTACTTC. This translates into CASSFSAGAYEQYF. The full variable domain, with the rest looked up from reference TRBV28 and TRBJ2-7, is DVKVTQSSRYLVKRTGEKVFLECVQDMDHENMFWYRQDPGLGLRLIYFSYDVKMKEKGDIPEGYSVSREKKERFSLILESASTNQTSMYLCASSFSAGAYEQYFGPGTRLTVT.

As regards this clone: This sequence is one base from a far larger clone and is likely a read error. The genes are TRBV11-2 and TRBJ1-1; the D is unclear. Trimming pared 5 bases from V and 0 bases from J, leaving 7 bases between. Germline loops: CDR1 SGHAT, CDR2 FQNNGV. The CDR3 loop spans 13 amino acids. CDR3 region: CASSTQMNTEAFF. The CDR3 nucleotides are TGTGCCAGCAGCACACAGATGAACACTGAAGCTTTCTTT.

V and J are TRBV29-1 and TRBJ2-5; 9 bases match TRBD1. Judging by the DNA end, TRBJ2-7 fits better; the J call may be wrong. This CDR3 region has 14 residues. Germline CDR1 reads SQVTM; CDR2 reads ANQGSEA. The CDR3 coding sequence is TGCAGCGCCGGGCGGAGACAGGGGGCCTACGAGCAGTACTTC. Residues: CSAGRRQGAYEQYF.

This clone was picked up a small number of times. Other DNA sequences within the sample encode an identical CDR3. The chain is built from TRBV2 and TRBJ1-2; D possibly corresponds to TRBD1 (5 bases). In germline, CDR1 is SNHLY, CDR2 FYNNEI. The V and J ends lost 6 bases and 2 bases respectively, with 10 bases between them. The CDR3 has 13 amino acids. CDR3 sequence reads: CASSVEGNYGYTF. CDR3 nucleotide sequence: TGTGCCAGCAGCGTTGAGGGGAACTATGGCTACACCTTC.

This chain uses TRBV19 with TRBJ2-2; 8 nucleotides match TRBD1. This CDR3 region has 16 residues. The ends lost 1 base at V and 3 bases at J; junction bases unmatched: 4. The V gene's germline CDR1 is LNHDA and CDR2 SQIVND (reference sequence). The CDR3 sequence is CASSIGQGAYTGELFF. CDR3 bases: TGTGCCAGTAGTATAGGCCAGGGGGCTTACACCGGGGAGCTGTTTTTT.

V and J are TRBV5-1 and TRBJ2-7, with a tentative D call TRBD1 (5 bases). The V gene lost 4 bases and the J gene lost 0 bases, with 14 bases spanning the gap. Germline V gene data show CDR1 as SGHRS and CDR2 as YFSETQ. This CDR3 spans 15 amino acids. The CDR3 region has the DNA TGCGCCAGCAGCCGGCAGGGTGGGTCCTCCTACGAGCAGTACTTC. Translation gives CASSRQGGSSYEQYF.